These 2 T cell receptor beta chains share one sample of origin, sequenced in a study of blood T cell repertoires in COVID-19. Some clones are missing from TCRdb's copy, which holds only in-frame ones; the method was immunoSEQ multiplex PCR. The data contain around 220,000 clones, nearly 90% of them singletons. Material for sequencing was PBMCs or T cells enriched from blood (not recorded which). Source of these receptors: a man aged 30 to 39 who had been exposed to COVID-19.

The sample holds one count of this clone. The rearrangement uses TRBV2 and TRBJ2-5; D is undetermined. CDR1 and CDR2 (germline): SNHLY, FYNNEI. The ends were cut back, 4 bases at V and 2 bases at J, with 8 bases in the middle. The CDR3 consists of 13 residues. CDR3 bases: TGTGCCAGCAGTGTAGTCCATCAAGAGACCCAGTACTTC. This gives the protein CASSVVHQETQYF.

The V gene is TRBV5-6, the J gene TRBJ1-2; D is unclear. Per the germline V gene, CDR1 is SGHDT and CDR2 is YYEEEE. V gave up 4 bases and J gave up 2 bases, with 12 bases separating them. This CDR3 has 14 residues. CDR3 sequence (DNA): TGTGCCAGCAGCAGAGGGCCAGACAACTATGGCTACACCTTC. Translation: CASSRGPDNYGYTF.